This T cell receptor (beta chain) was recorded in a study of early T cells in non-severe SARS-CoV-2 infection. TCRdb used MiXCR to reprocess the 5' RACE reads, holding one entry per CDR3 protein. This sample has about 34,000 distinct CDR3 sequences, with approximately 5.4% found just once. In this sample, this clonotype turned up many times. V gave up 4 bases and J gave up 4 bases; unmatched junction bases: 7. This CDR3 has 15 amino acids. Germline V gives CDR1 SGHVS, CDR2 FNYEAQ. The receptor was isolated from an adult who was a healthcare worker with PCR-confirmed SARS-CoV-2 infection or an uninfected control (not recorded which). The rearrangement links TRBV7-6 to TRBJ2-1; 7 bases map to TRBD2. The sequenced sample was whole blood. The DNA of the CDR3 is TGTGCCAGCAGCTCATCCGGGACTACATACAATGAGCAGTTCTTC. It codes for CASSSSGTTYNEQFF.